Following are 23 T cell receptor beta chains from one sample sequenced in a study of shared clonotypes between healthy human individuals. Assay used: immunoSEQ multiplex PCR; TCRdb lists only in-frame clones, some missing. The sample has roughly 2 million clones; about 95% are singletons. The sample consisted of naive CD4+ T cells sorted from blood. The subset: CD45RA+ positively selected. All receptors come from a man aged 18 to 29 in good health.

V and J are TRBV9 and TRBJ2-5, with TRBD1 identical over 7 bases. The junction had 6 bases not matched to a gene; V was cut back by 3 bases and J by 1 base. This CDR3 contains 15 residues. CDR1 and CDR2 from the germline V gene are SGDLS and YYNGEE. The CDR3 region is CASSGGQDGQETQYF. CDR3 DNA: TGTGCCAGCAGCGGAGGACAGGACGGCCAAGAGACCCAGTACTTC.

The V call is TRBV18, the J call TRBJ2-2; D is uncertain. Germline V CDR1 and CDR2: KGHSH, LQKENI. CDR3 size: 15 residues. With 3 bases removed from V and 1 base from J, the gap between germline ends came to 9 bases. The CDR3 DNA follows: TGTGCCAGCTCACCGGGGATATTGAACACCGGGGAGCTGTTTTTT. Its protein product is CASSPGILNTGELFF.

This clone was seen only once. J is TRBJ1-5 and V is TRBV27; the D gene is possibly TRBD1 (6 bases). This CDR3 comprises 15 residues. Germline CDR1 MNHEY, CDR2 SMNVEV (reference sequence). Trimming pared 2 bases from V and 4 bases from J, leaving 12 bases between. The CDR3 nucleotides are TGTGCCAGCAGTTTAGGTGGACAGCTAAATCAGCCCCAGCATTTT. Its translation: CASSLGGQLNQPQHF.

The rearrangement uses TRBV6-6 and TRBJ2-7, with TRBD1 identical over 7 bases. CDR1 and CDR2 from the germline V gene are MNHNY and SVGAGI (reference sequence). This CDR3 has 13 residues. The V and J ends lost 6 bases and 4 bases, in that order; junction bases with no gene match: 6. DNA for the CDR3: TGTGCCAGCAGGCCGGGACAGTCGTACGAGCAGTACTTC. This translates into CASRPGQSYEQYF.

This clone was counted a single time. The V and J genes are TRBV4-1 and TRBJ2-7, with no clear D. Trimming shortened V by 6 bases and J by 3 bases, and 15 bases separated the two germline ends. The CDR3 covers 14 residues. Germline V CDR1 and CDR2: MGHRA, YSYEKL. CDR3 bases: TGCGCCAGCAGACCGACGGGCTTAAACTACGAGCAGTACTTC. Translation: CASRPTGLNYEQYF.

With respect to this clone: Additional DNA sequences in this sample encode the identical CDR3. The chain links TRBV5-6 to TRBJ1-4; D may be TRBD1 (5 bases). CDR3 length: 14 amino acids. The V end was cut by 2 bases, the J end by 6 bases, with 11 bases between. Germline V lookup: CDR1 SGHDT, CDR2 YYEEEE. CDR3 region: CASSLSGRYEKLFF. CDR3 nucleotide sequence: TGTGCCAGCAGCTTATCAGGGAGGTATGAAAAACTGTTTTTT.

The J gene is TRBJ2-4, the V gene TRBV7-8; 8 nucleotides align to TRBD1. The J segment lost 6 bases and the V segment lost 5 bases, leaving 0 bases of the junction unmatched. This CDR3 is 12 amino acids long. Germline CDR1 SGHVS, CDR2 FQNEAQ. Here the CDR3 DNA reads TGTGCCAGCAGCGGACAGGGAAACATTCAGTACTTC. This codes for CASSGQGNIQYF.

V and J are TRBV30 and TRBJ1-4; TRBD1 matches at 7 bases. CDR1 is GTSNPN, CDR2 SVGIG, per germline (reference sequence). The CDR3 runs 21 residues. V dropped 3 bases and J dropped 0; count of bases not matched to a gene: 22. CDR3 nucleotides: TGTGCCTGGAGCGTAGGTTGGGAACTGGACAGGCCGTACACAACTAATGAAAAACTGTTTTTT. The encoded protein is CAWSVGWELDRPYTTNEKLFF.

The V gene is TRBV6-1, the J gene TRBJ1-6; TRBD1 might be the D (5 bases). CDR1 is MNHNS and CDR2 is SASEGT in the germline V gene. The CDR3 consists of 14 residues. V lost 0 bases and J lost 9, with 9 bases in between. The CDR3 loop reads CASSEATQGSPLHF. CDR3 coding DNA: TGTGCCAGCAGTGAAGCGACCCAGGGTTCACCCCTCCACTTT.

V and J are TRBV18 and TRBJ2-7; 8 bases fit TRBD1. The CDR3 sequence is 14 residues long. CDR1 and CDR2 (germline): KGHSH, LQKENI. V lost 5 bases, J lost 5 bases, and 8 bases stayed unmatched. The DNA of the CDR3 is TGTGCCAGCTCATCTGGACAGGGTTGGAACGAGCAGTACTTC. It is translated as CASSSGQGWNEQYF.

The chain has TRBV2 and TRBJ2-7; D may be TRBD1 or TRBD2 (5 bases each). This CDR3 has 15 amino acids. Looked up from germline, CDR1 is SNHLY and CDR2 is FYNNEI. Trimming removed 6 bases from V and 2 bases from J, with 17 bases in between. CDR3: CASRHSEGLAYEQYF. DNA of the CDR3: TGTGCCAGCAGGCATTCAGAGGGGTTGGCCTACGAGCAGTACTTC.

The J gene is TRBJ1-1, the V gene TRBV29-1, with 7 bases matching TRBD1. Trimming took 7 bases from V and 5 from J; bases not matched to a gene: 13. Germline CDR1 reads SQVTM; CDR2 reads ANQGSEA. The CDR3 loop spans 14 amino acids. This CDR3 is CSAEPGTGETEAFF. In DNA, the CDR3 is TGCAGCGCTGAGCCAGGTACAGGGGAAACTGAAGCTTTCTTT.

V and J are TRBV5-1 and TRBJ2-2; weak D call: TRBD2 (6 bases). The CDR3 is made up of 15 amino acids. V lost 4 bases and J lost 2, with 12 bases in between. Germline lookup yields CDR1 SGHRS and CDR2 YFSETQ. The CDR3 spells CASSLGLTNTGELFF. The CDR3 region has the DNA TGCGCCAGCAGCCTGGGACTGACAAACACCGGGGAGCTGTTTTTT.

The chain employs TRBV18 and TRBJ1-2; D is ambiguous. This CDR3 contains 14 residues. Germline V lookup: CDR1 KGHSH, CDR2 LQKENI. With 2 bases removed from V and 5 bases from J, the gap between germline ends came to 12 bases. The CDR3 spells CASSPWEGRYGYTF. The DNA for the CDR3 is TGTGCCAGCTCACCATGGGAGGGAAGGTATGGCTACACCTTC.

This clone came up once. The CDR3 DNA is TGTGCCAGCAGTGAGGGACCGGGGAGCCTCTATGGCTACACCTTC. This encodes CASSEGPGSLYGYTF. The V call is TRBV6-1, the J call TRBJ1-2, with TRBD1 as a possible D gene (5 bases). The CDR3 is 15 residues long. Looked up from germline, CDR1 is MNHNS and CDR2 is SASEGT. The V end lost 3 bases, the J end lost 4 bases, and 15 bases lay between the germline ends.

This clone was seen once. The gene calls are TRBV19 and TRBJ2-2; the D is unclear. V was cut by 0 bases and J by 7 bases, with 3 bases left in between. This CDR3 has 12 amino acids. Germline V gives CDR1 LNHDA, CDR2 SQIVND (reference sequence). The CDR3 protein is CASSIDSGELFF. In nucleotides, the CDR3 is TGTGCCAGTAGTATAGACAGCGGGGAGCTGTTTTTT.

The chain recombines TRBV27 with TRBJ2-4, with TRBD1 as a possible D gene (6 bases). The CDR3 length is 13 residues. Per germline, CDR1 MNHEY and CDR2 SMNVEV (reference sequence). The V end lost 5 bases, the J end lost 9 bases, and 14 bases lay between the germline ends. The CDR3 DNA is TGTGCCAGCAGTCACCGAACAGGGATCATTCAGTACTTC. Residues: CASSHRTGIIQYF.

The J gene is TRBJ1-5, the V gene TRBV30; TRBD1 agrees at 9 bases. The CDR3 runs 13 residues. J lost 7 bases, V lost 7 bases, and 8 bases had no gene match. Germline loops: CDR1 GTSNPN, CDR2 SVGIG (reference sequence). The CDR3 is CALGQGPSQPQHF. CDR3 DNA sequence: TGTGCCTTGGGACAGGGCCCCAGCCAGCCCCAGCATTTT.

In regard to this clone: Other DNA sequences in the same sample also yield this CDR3. This rearrangement joins TRBV5-1 to TRBJ2-7; the match to TRBD2 covers 7 bases. V lost 4 bases and J lost 3; bases outside the gene matches: 7. Germline CDR1 reads SGHRS; CDR2 reads YFSETQ. CDR3 size: 14 residues. This CDR3 is CASSPGGGNYEQYF. CDR3 DNA: TGCGCCAGCAGCCCCGGCGGGGGAAACTACGAGCAGTACTTC.

V and J are TRBV2 and TRBJ2-7, with 13 bases matching TRBD2. With V trimmed by 6 bases and J by 3 bases, 8 bases remained unmatched. In germline, CDR1 is SNHLY, CDR2 FYNNEI. This CDR3 is 16 amino acids long. DNA for the CDR3: TGTGCCAGCAGGTCGGGACTAGCGGGGCGATACTACGAGCAGTACTTC. Its protein is CASRSGLAGRYYEQYF.

CDR3 bases: TGCAGCGTTGTATCCCGAAACTCCGAGCAGTACTTC. Its protein is CSVVSRNSEQYF. The gene calls are TRBV29-1 and TRBJ2-7; D unresolved. This CDR3 has 12 amino acids. The ends were cut back, 4 bases at V and 6 bases at J, with 13 bases in the middle. The germline V gene encodes CDR1 SQVTM and CDR2 ANQGSEA.

The chain uses TRBV7-3 and TRBJ1-1; no firm D call. The CDR3 has 15 residues. Trimming took 1 base from V and 1 from J, leaving 10 bases between them. The germline CDR1 and CDR2 sequences are SGHTA and FQGTGA. This CDR3 is CASSLSGATNTEAFF. The CDR3 region has the DNA TGTGCCAGCAGCTTAAGTGGAGCCACGAACACTGAAGCTTTCTTT.

The CDR3 reads CARVAGLSYEQYF. Here the CDR3 DNA reads TGTGCCAGGGTAGCGGGTTTATCCTACGAGCAGTACTTC. The rearrangement uses TRBV9 and TRBJ2-7, with 7 positions matching TRBD2. The CDR3 is 13 amino acids. V lost 8 bases to trimming and J lost 1 base; unmatched junction nucleotides: 6. CDR1 and CDR2 from the germline V gene are SGDLS and YYNGEE.